The source of this TCR beta chain is a study of long-term antiretroviral therapy in people with HIV. Study-wide points: Control repertoires displayed wider CDR3 length ranges than the HIV repertoires.

V was shortened by 3 bases and J by 1 base, with 6 bases between the two germline ends. This CDR3 region has 13 residues. The germline CDR1 and CDR2 sequences are SQVTM and ANQGSEA. Participants who had HIV were, without exception, treated in the United States. Remarks on this clone: Its antigen is as yet unknown.

The run of the v3.0 immunoSEQ assay was at survey level. Profiling relied on immunoSEQ multiplex PCR, and the TCRdb table lists in-frame clones only, not all of them. The sample holds about 25,000 clones; approximately 88% are singletons and the top ten take less than 15%. The rearrangement links TRBV29-1 to TRBJ2-2, with D hard to call. The receptor's source is a man in his thirties or forties with HIV. Material: unsorted PBMCs, obtained roughly 4.1 years after starting antiretroviral therapy. This CDR3 is CSVEVGNTGELFF. In nucleotides, the CDR3 is TGCAGCGTTGAGGTTGGGAACACCGGGGAGCTGTTTTTT.